This TCR beta chain was observed in a study of identical twins. MiXCR, applied by TCRdb to the 5' RACE reads, yields one record per CDR3 protein. Counted here are 500,000 to 600,000 distinct CDR3 sequences, approximately 22% occurring once; the ten biggest clones make up under 0.95%. Per germline, CDR1 SGHTA and CDR2 FQGNSA. V lost 7 bases to trimming and J lost 5 bases, with 14 bases between them. The CDR3 totals 13 residues. This clonotype was detected a few times. These data also featured in a second study, about T cells expressing NK-cell markers.

The J gene is TRBJ1-2, the V gene TRBV7-2, with a weak D call TRBD1 (5 bases). The sequencing input was CD4+ T cells sorted from blood. The TCR sequence derives from a young woman in good health. The CDR3 DNA follows: TGTGCCAGCACCCCGACAGCCCCATATGGCTACACCTTC. Translated, it gives CASTPTAPYGYTF.